The present T cell receptor (beta chain) was sequenced within a study of shared clonotypes between healthy human individuals. Study-wide findings and caveats: For sorted subsets, rarefaction showed incomplete sequencing despite large depth.

As for this clone: Its specificity is not known.

Profiled with immunoSEQ multiplex PCR; TCRdb holds only in-frame clones, not every one. In the table there are around 2.1 million clones, 93% of which are singletons. The CDR3 consists of 13 residues. Germline lookup yields CDR1 SGHTS and CDR2 YDEGEE. V trimming: 4 bases; J trimming: 1 base; junction bases outside the gene matches: 2. Positive CCR7 selection of CD45RO-negative cells yielded the naive CD8 cells, and terminally differentiated effector memory CD45RA+ cells were excluded. Only Caucasian adults living in Nashville, Tennessee served as donors. The rearrangement links TRBV5-8 to TRBJ2-7; TRBD1 aligns across 7 bases. This clonotype originated in a young man in good health. Some clones in this sample may be carry-over from other donors' samples. Sample: naive CD8+ T cells from PBMCs. CDR3 in DNA: TGTGCCAGCAGCGGCAGGGGGTCCTACGAGCAGTACTTC. The encoded protein is CASSGRGSYEQYF.